One T cell receptor beta chain is described in this entry. This clone was picked up a small number of times. Its recognized antigen is unknown. No quality values exist for individual bases; no much larger clone is one base distant. TCRbeta CDR3 regions were amplified from genomic DNA using the immunoSEQ Assay, a bias-controlled multiplex PCR. As for the authors' bioinformatics: Nucleated cell counts per sample were estimated from amplification of reference gene primers within the assay. Sequence reads were collapsed and filtered to measure the absolute abundance of every unique TCRbeta CDR3 rearrangement. For each sample, productive Simpson clonality was calculated by taking the square root of Simpson's diversity index across productive rearrangements. Held by TCRdb, this immuneACCESS table contains in-frame sequences only and omits some clones. Under half of the omission traces to an unresolved V gene where checked; the cause of the rest is unknown. The D gene and trimming were derived from the DNA, and the V and J assignments and clone size from that table. Across this sample there are around 270,000 clones, with roughly 90% seen only once. 4% of the sample belongs to the ten largest clones.

The CDR3 spans 15 residues, from the cysteine through the phenylalanine. Left in the record is the CDR3 DNA by itself, 45 bases read in frame from the first base. CDR1 SGHAT and CDR2 FQNNGV were looked up in the germline V gene. V is cut by 5 bases and J by 3 bases, and the space between the germline ends is 14 bases. This sample was included in a study of blood T cell repertoires in COVID-19 (dated by TCRdb to 2018 to 2020). Study-wide context: Collaborator samples came from the United States, Italy and Spain and covered acute and convalescent phases of COVID-19. The prospective study material was composed of cDNA or gDNA derived from T cells, B-cell-depleted T cells, or PBMCs. Subjects who had been exposed to COVID-19, were actively infected with it, or had recovered from it provided the deeply sampled blood TCRbeta repertoires that made up the dataset. The repertoires were released in a freely available public database meant as a resource for research on the immune response to SARS-CoV-2. Samples were obtained from the ongoing ImmuneRACE study (first 160 participants) and from 1,254 subjects provided by 6 global collaborators. Nearly every sample came with metadata listing a de-identified subject ID, COVID-19 status, age in years and sex. HLA class I and class II types, where available, came from metadata supplied by the sample provider rather than from assay-based typing.

Another Seattle source contributed samples from volunteer blood donors who had recovered from COVID-19. Each collaborating institution followed its own protocols to collect whole blood in K2EDTA tubes. For TCRbeta analysis, collaborators shipped samples as frozen whole blood, isolated PBMCs, or DNA extracted from either of those sample types. Paper-wide results and their limitations: Clinical and demographic metadata were provided uncurated, with the amount varying by source and participant.

Rearrangement joined TRBV11-2 to TRBJ1-3, with an unclear D gene assignment. The sequence was collected from a man aged 60-69 years who had recovered from COVID-19. The sequenced material came from peripheral blood. The nucleotide sequence reads as follows: TGTGCCAGCAGCCCTCTGTGGACTGATGGAAACACCATATATTTT. Its amino acids are CASSPLWTDGNTIYF.